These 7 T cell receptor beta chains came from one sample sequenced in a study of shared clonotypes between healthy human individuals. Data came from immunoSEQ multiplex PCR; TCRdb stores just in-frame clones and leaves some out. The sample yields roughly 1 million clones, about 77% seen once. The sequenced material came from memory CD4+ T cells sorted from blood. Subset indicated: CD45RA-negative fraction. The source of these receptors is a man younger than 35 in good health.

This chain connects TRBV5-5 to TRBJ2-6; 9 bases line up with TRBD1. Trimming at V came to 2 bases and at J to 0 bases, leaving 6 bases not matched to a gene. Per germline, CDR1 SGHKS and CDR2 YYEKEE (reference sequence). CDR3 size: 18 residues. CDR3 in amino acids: CASSFSGQGNSGANVLTF. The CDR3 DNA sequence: TGTGCCAGCAGCTTTTCGGGACAGGGAAACTCTGGGGCCAACGTCCTGACTTTC.

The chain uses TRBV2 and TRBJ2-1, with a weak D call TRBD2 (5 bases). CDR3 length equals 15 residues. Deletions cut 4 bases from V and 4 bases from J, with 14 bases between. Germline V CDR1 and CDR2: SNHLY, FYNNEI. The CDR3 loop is CASSARRVVYNEQFF. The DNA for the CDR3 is TGTGCCAGCAGTGCACGGCGGGTGGTTTACAATGAGCAGTTCTTC.

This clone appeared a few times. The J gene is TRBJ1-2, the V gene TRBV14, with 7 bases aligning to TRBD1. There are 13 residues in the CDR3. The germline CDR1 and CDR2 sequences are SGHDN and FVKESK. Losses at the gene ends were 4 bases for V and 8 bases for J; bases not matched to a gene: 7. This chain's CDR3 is CASSLPGTVGYTF. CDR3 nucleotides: TGTGCCAGCAGCCTCCCCGGGACAGTCGGCTACACCTTC.

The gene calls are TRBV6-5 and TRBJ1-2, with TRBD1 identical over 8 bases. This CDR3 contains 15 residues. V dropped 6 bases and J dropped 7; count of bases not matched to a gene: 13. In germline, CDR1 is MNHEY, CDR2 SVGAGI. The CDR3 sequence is CASRISWTGIGGYTF. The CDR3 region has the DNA TGTGCCAGCAGGATCTCCTGGACAGGGATAGGTGGCTACACCTTC.

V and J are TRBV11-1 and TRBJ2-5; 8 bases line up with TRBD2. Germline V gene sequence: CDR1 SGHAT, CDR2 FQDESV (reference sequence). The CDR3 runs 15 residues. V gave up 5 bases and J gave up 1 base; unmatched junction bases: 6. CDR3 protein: CASSLGLGPQETQYF. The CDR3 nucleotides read TGTGCCAGCAGCCTGGGACTAGGGCCCCAAGAGACCCAGTACTTC.

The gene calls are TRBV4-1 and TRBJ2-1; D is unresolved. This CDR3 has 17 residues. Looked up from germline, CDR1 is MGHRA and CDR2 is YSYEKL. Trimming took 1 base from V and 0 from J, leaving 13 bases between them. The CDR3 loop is CASSQGLGASSYNEQFF. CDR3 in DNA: TGCGCCAGCAGCCAAGGGTTAGGCGCGAGCTCCTACAATGAGCAGTTCTTC.

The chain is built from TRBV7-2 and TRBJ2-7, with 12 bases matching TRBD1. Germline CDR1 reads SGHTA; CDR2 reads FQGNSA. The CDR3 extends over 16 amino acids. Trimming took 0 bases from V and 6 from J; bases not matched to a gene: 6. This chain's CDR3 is CASSLARGGQGAEQYF. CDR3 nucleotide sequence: TGTGCCAGCAGCTTAGCCCGAGGGGGACAGGGGGCCGAGCAGTACTTC.